The 27 T cell receptor beta chains presented below share a single source sample, sequenced in a study of cytotoxic CD8 clonotypes in ibrutinib-treated CLL. The data were produced by immunoSEQ multiplex PCR, yet TCRdb's version contains in-frame clones alone and is incomplete. In the table there are around 200,000 clones, 70% to 75% of which are singletons. The material was PBMCs, obtained after 12 months of ibrutinib treatment. These receptors all stem from a human donor with chronic lymphocytic leukemia.

The chain recombines TRBV6-5 with TRBJ2-1; no reliable D call. The CDR3 sequence is 11 residues long. CDR1 is MNHEY, CDR2 SVGAGI, per germline. V was cut by 5 bases and J by 15 bases, with 14 bases left in between. CDR3 nucleotides: TGTGCCAGCAGTCGAGCCCAGAGGTGGTTCTTC. It codes for CASSRAQRWFF.

This clone has at least ten counts. J is TRBJ2-7 and V is TRBV9, with D maybe TRBD1 (5 bases). With 4 bases removed from V and 2 bases from J, the gap between germline ends came to 13 bases. CDR1 is SGDLS, CDR2 YYNGEE, per germline. The CDR3 sequence is 14 residues long. The CDR3 sequence: CASSSGISPYEQYF. As DNA, the CDR3 is TGTGCCAGCAGCTCAGGGATTAGTCCCTACGAGCAGTACTTC.

Many counts were recorded for this clone. The J gene is TRBJ1-5, the V gene TRBV7-3; possibly TRBD1 for D (5 bases). V was trimmed by 5 bases and J by 7 bases, leaving 12 bases between them. Germline V gene data show CDR1 as SGHTA and CDR2 as FQGTGA. The CDR3 consists of 13 residues. In DNA, the CDR3 is TGTGCCAGCAGCATCCAGGGCGGGCAGCCCCAGCATTTT. Amino acid sequence: CASSIQGGQPQHF.

A few counts support this clone. CDR3 sequence reads: CASSPMAWGSSYEQYF. The CDR3 DNA reads as TGTGCCAGCTCACCAATGGCCTGGGGCAGCTCCTACGAGCAGTACTTC. The chain has TRBV18 and TRBJ2-7; a weak D match, TRBD1 (5 bases). Deletions cut 2 bases from V and 0 bases from J, with 14 bases between. CDR1 and CDR2 (germline): KGHSH, LQKENI. This CDR3 comprises 16 residues.

The rearrangement uses TRBV7-6 and TRBJ1-2; no firm D call. CDR3 length: 12 amino acids. Per germline, CDR1 SGHVS and CDR2 FNYEAQ. The V end was cut by 3 bases, the J end by 6 bases, with 8 bases between. CDR3 bases: TGTGCCAGCAGCTTGACGCGTGATGGCTACACCTTC. Amino acid sequence: CASSLTRDGYTF.

The chain links TRBV28 to TRBJ2-2; 9 positions match TRBD1. This CDR3 has 17 amino acids. Germline lookup yields CDR1 MDHEN and CDR2 SYDVKM. Losses at the gene ends were 6 bases for V and 7 bases for J; bases not matched to a gene: 15. This CDR3 is CASSLPGGTGLIGELFF. The CDR3 nucleotides read TGTGCCAGCAGCCTGCCCGGGGGGACAGGGTTGATCGGGGAGCTGTTTTTT.

V gene TRBV2 combines with J gene TRBJ1-2; no reliable D call. The CDR3 is 14 residues long. The V and J ends lost 2 bases and 4 bases respectively, with 11 bases between them. The germline V gene has CDR1 SNHLY and CDR2 FYNNEI. The CDR3 reads CASSEWRSFYGYTF. As DNA, the CDR3 is TGTGCCAGCAGTGAATGGCGGAGTTTCTATGGCTACACCTTC.

The chain couples TRBV27 to TRBJ1-2; TRBD1 agrees at 9 bases. In germline, CDR1 is MNHEY, CDR2 SMNVEV (reference sequence). V was clipped by 1 base and J by 5 bases; unmatched bases: 8. The CDR3 covers 16 residues. CDR3 amino acids: CASSLYGQGTAYGYTF. In DNA, the CDR3 is TGTGCCAGCAGTTTATATGGACAGGGGACTGCGTATGGCTACACCTTC.

This rearrangement joins TRBV14 to TRBJ2-7, with D unclear. V was trimmed by 0 bases and J by 8 bases, leaving 8 bases between them. The CDR3 is made up of 12 amino acids. CDR1 SGHDN and CDR2 FVKESK come from the germline V gene. CDR3 region: CASSQDAGKQYF. In DNA, the CDR3 is TGTGCCAGCAGCCAAGATGCTGGGAAGCAGTACTTC. Full variable domain (missing parts from reference TRBV14 and TRBJ2-7): EAGVTQFPSHSVIEKGQTVTLRCDPISGHDNLYWYRRVMGKEIKFLLHFVKESKQDESGMPNNRFLAERTGGTYSTLKVQPAELEDSGVYFCASSQDAGKQYFGPGTRLTVT.

V is TRBV6-5 and J is TRBJ2-5; 9 bases agree with TRBD2. The germline V gene encodes CDR1 MNHEY and CDR2 SVGAGI. CDR3 length: 16 amino acids. The V and J ends lost 0 bases and 4 bases, in that order; junction bases with no gene match: 6. CDR3 DNA sequence: TGTGCCAGCAGTTACTCGAGAGGACTAGCGAGAGAGACCCAGTACTTC. It codes for CASSYSRGLARETQYF.

The chain recombines TRBV9 with TRBJ1-1; D gene unclear. Per germline, CDR1 SGDLS and CDR2 YYNGEE. The V end lost 4 bases, the J end lost 9 bases, and 13 bases lay between the germline ends. The CDR3 sequence is 12 residues long. CDR3: CASSPRPGKAFF. The CDR3 nucleotides are TGTGCCAGCAGCCCCCGACCGGGAAAAGCTTTCTTT.

The CDR3 loop reads CASSLGTGVSTDTQYF. The CDR3 DNA reads TGTGCCAGCAGTTTAGGGACAGGGGTGAGCACAGATACGCAGTATTTT. The chain couples TRBV27 to TRBJ2-3; TRBD1 agrees at 10 bases. The CDR3 extends over 16 amino acids. V was pared by 2 bases and J by 0 bases, with 2 bases of the junction left unmatched. Germline CDR1 reads MNHEY; CDR2 reads SMNVEV (reference sequence).

This clone was detected only once. The genes are TRBV9 and TRBJ2-7; 7 bases fit TRBD2. Germline V gene sequence: CDR1 SGDLS, CDR2 YYNGEE. After removal of 0 bases from V and 5 bases from J, the junction contained 5 bases not matched to a gene. CDR3 size: 14 residues. CDR3 nucleotide sequence: TGTGCCAGCAGCGTAGGGGGGGGTTCCCACGAGCAGTACTTC. Its translation: CASSVGGGSHEQYF.

The chain joins TRBV30 to TRBJ2-1; D unclear. Trimming removed 3 bases at V and 13 bases at J, with 13 bases between. There are 11 residues in the CDR3. Germline-derived CDR1 and CDR2 are GTSNPN and SVGIG (reference sequence). The CDR3 region is CAWSPASHQFF. Here the CDR3 DNA reads TGTGCCTGGAGCCCGGCGTCACACCAGTTCTTC.

The V and J genes are TRBV5-6 and TRBJ1-2, with a possible D match to TRBD1 (5 bases). This CDR3 is built from 14 residues. Germline V gene data show CDR1 as SGHDT and CDR2 as YYEEEE. The germline V and J ends were trimmed by 1 base and 4 bases, with 11 bases remaining between them. The CDR3 region is CASSLRRGSYGYTF. DNA of the CDR3: TGTGCCAGCAGCTTGAGGAGGGGCAGCTATGGCTACACCTTC.

This clone was seen a few times. This chain links TRBV4-1 with TRBJ2-1, with TRBD1 as a possible D gene (6 bases). Germline-derived CDR1 and CDR2 are MGHRA and YSYEKL. The length of the CDR3 is 14 residues. V shed 3 bases and J shed 9 bases, with 15 bases lying between them. The CDR3 reads CASSHFGTQGEQFF. CDR3 DNA: TGCGCCAGCAGCCATTTCGGGACACAGGGTGAGCAGTTCTTC.

V and J are TRBV28 and TRBJ1-2; D may be TRBD1 (6 bases). Trimming pared 6 bases from V and 5 bases from J, leaving 28 bases between. Germline V lookup: CDR1 MDHEN, CDR2 SYDVKM. The CDR3 runs 18 residues. The CDR3 spells CASSSPSPGAFDKYGYTF. In nucleotides, the CDR3 is TGTGCCAGCAGCTCCCCCTCACCGGGGGCGTTCGATAAATATGGCTACACCTTC.

This rearrangement joins TRBV27 to TRBJ1-3; D uncertain. The CDR3 extends over 14 amino acids. The V and J ends lost 7 bases and 0 bases respectively, with 10 bases between them. CDR1 and CDR2 (germline): MNHEY, SMNVEV (reference sequence). The CDR3 DNA is TGTGCCAGCACCGGACTTAGCTCTGGAAACACCATATATTTT. Translation: CASTGLSSGNTIYF.

The V gene is TRBV11-3, the J gene TRBJ2-1; TRBD2 is a possible D gene (6 bases). This CDR3 has 16 amino acids. The germline V and J ends were trimmed by 2 bases and 0 bases, with 11 bases remaining between them. Germline assignment: CDR1 SGHNT and CDR2 YENEEA. This CDR3 reads CASSLLGGTSYNEQFF. DNA for the CDR3: TGTGCCAGCAGCTTACTCGGCGGGACCTCCTACAATGAGCAGTTCTTC. The full variable domain, completed using reference TRBV11-3 and TRBJ2-1, is EAGVVQSPRYKIIEKKQPVAFWCNPISGHNTLYWYLQNLGQGPELLIRYENEEAVDDSQLPKDRFSAERLKGVDSTLKIQPAELGDSAVYLCASSLLGGTSYNEQFFGPGTRLTVL.

The V call is TRBV6-6, the J call TRBJ1-2; D remains unclear. Germline V gene data show CDR1 as MNHNY and CDR2 as SVGAGI (reference sequence). The germline V and J ends were trimmed by 0 bases and 4 bases, with 12 bases remaining between them. The CDR3 length is 15 residues. The CDR3: CASSYSTMAIYGYTF. For the CDR3, the DNA is TGTGCCAGCAGTTACTCGACGATGGCAATCTATGGCTACACCTTC.

This sequence joins TRBV2 and TRBJ1-5; D is ambiguous. Trimming took off 0 bases at V and 4 bases at J, with 10 bases between the two ends. Per the germline V gene, CDR1 is SNHLY and CDR2 is FYNNEI. The length of the CDR3 is 15 residues. The CDR3 loop reads CASSEALRANQPQHF. In nucleotides, the CDR3 is TGTGCCAGCAGTGAAGCGCTTCGGGCTAATCAGCCCCAGCATTTT.

The chain links TRBV9 to TRBJ1-1; a possible D gene is TRBD1 (6 bases). Germline loops: CDR1 SGDLS, CDR2 YYNGEE. V was trimmed by 3 bases and J by 3 bases, leaving 12 bases between them. The CDR3 sequence is 14 residues long. CDR3 sequence reads: CASSARGGDTEAFF. The CDR3 DNA sequence: TGTGCCAGCAGCGCCAGGGGAGGCGACACTGAAGCTTTCTTT. Filled out from reference TRBV9 and TRBJ1-1, the complete variable domain reads DSGVTQTPKHLITATGQRVTLRCSPRSGDLSVYWYQQSLDQGLQFLIQYYNGEERAKGNILERFSAQQFPDLHSELNLSSLELGDSALYFCASSARGGDTEAFFGQGTRLTVV.

There are a few counts of this clone. The chain employs TRBV6-5 and TRBJ1-5; D is undetermined. Germline V gene lookup returns CDR1 MNHEY and CDR2 SVGAGI. The CDR3 runs 13 residues. V dropped 5 bases and J dropped 3 bases, with 8 bases sitting between them. CDR3 protein: CASSPGDNQPQHF. For the CDR3, the DNA is TGTGCCAGCAGTCCTGGGGACAATCAGCCCCAGCATTTT.

The V call is TRBV18, the J call TRBJ2-1; 10 bases align to TRBD2. The V segment lost 2 bases and the J segment 4 bases; nucleotides outside the gene matches: 5. The CDR3 runs 16 residues. Germline V gene sequence: CDR1 KGHSH, CDR2 LQKENI. CDR3 amino acids: CASSPASGGLYNEQFF. CDR3 sequence (DNA): TGTGCCAGCTCACCAGCTAGCGGGGGCCTATACAATGAGCAGTTCTTC.

The gene calls are TRBV5-6 and TRBJ2-7; D gene unclear. From germline, CDR1 is SGHDT and CDR2 YYEEEE. Between the trimmed V and J ends, which lost 2 bases and 5 bases, there was a span of 14 bases. The CDR3 consists of 14 residues. The CDR3 coding sequence is TGTGCCAGCAGCTTCTGGTTACAGTTTGACGAGCAGTACTTC. It encodes CASSFWLQFDEQYF.

The V gene is TRBV5-8, the J gene TRBJ2-6; D might be TRBD1 (5 bases). This CDR3 region has 16 residues. The V end lost 4 bases, the J end lost 2 bases, and 13 bases lay between the germline ends. The germline V gene encodes CDR1 SGHTS and CDR2 YDEGEE. CDR3 residues: CASSPTGFTGANVLTF. DNA for the CDR3: TGTGCCAGCAGCCCCACAGGCTTTACTGGGGCCAACGTCCTGACTTTC.

The chain carries TRBV28 and TRBJ2-7; tentatively, D is TRBD1 (5 bases). In germline, CDR1 is MDHEN, CDR2 SYDVKM. V lost 5 bases to trimming and J lost 3 bases, with 8 bases between them. This CDR3 contains 12 residues. The CDR3 nucleotides are TGTGCCAGCAGTAGTACAGGCTACGAGCAGTACTTC. Amino acids: CASSSTGYEQYF.